Shown below are 31 T cell receptor beta chains from a single sample sequenced in a study of T cell responses to AZD1222 COVID-19 vaccine. TCRdb's table, derived via immunoSEQ multiplex PCR, lists solely in-frame clones and lacks some. The sample lists around 200,000 clones; approximately 86% were seen once. The sample consisted of peripheral blood, taken on day 0 of AZD1222 vaccination. The receptors originated from an adult in good health.

J is TRBJ1-4 and V is TRBV5-1; D ambiguous. The CDR3 has 14 residues. Germline lookup yields CDR1 SGHRS and CDR2 YFSETQ. V was trimmed by 5 bases and J by 7 bases, leaving 15 bases between them. CDR3 amino acids: CASRPTDDVEKLFF. The CDR3 nucleotides read TGCGCCAGCAGGCCGACGGACGATGTTGAAAAACTGTTTTTT.

This chain links TRBV27 with TRBJ1-1, with D possibly being TRBD1 (6 bases). Deletions cut 2 bases from V and 6 bases from J, with 13 bases between. Germline lookup yields CDR1 MNHEY and CDR2 SMNVEV (reference sequence). The CDR3 has 14 residues. CDR3: CASSLTGPVSEAFF. CDR3 bases: TGTGCCAGCAGTTTAACAGGGCCGGTGTCTGAAGCTTTCTTT.

The V call is TRBV28, the J call TRBJ1-5, with D possibly TRBD1 on 6 matching bases. The CDR3 covers 17 residues. Trimming stripped 7 bases from V and 0 bases from J, with 19 bases between. CDR1 is MDHEN and CDR2 is SYDVKM in the germline V gene. The CDR3 DNA reads TGTGCCAGCATCCTATCTAGGGACATTTTTAGCAATCAGCCCCAGCATTTT. Amino acid sequence: CASILSRDIFSNQPQHF.

This sequence joins TRBV27 and TRBJ2-3; D might be TRBD2 (7 bases). This CDR3 has 15 residues. Deletions cut 3 bases from V and 5 bases from J, with 15 bases between. Germline V lookup: CDR1 MNHEY, CDR2 SMNVEV (reference sequence). In DNA, the CDR3 is TGTGCCAGCAGTTTTCCACCGGGGGGCGTAGATACGCAGTATTTT. This gives the protein CASSFPPGGVDTQYF.

This clone has more than one count but fewer than ten. The J gene is TRBJ1-1, the V gene TRBV3-1 (or the pseudogene TRBV3-2), with unresolved D. The CDR3 length is 14 residues. Trimming stripped 0 bases from V and 2 bases from J, with 7 bases between. Germline V gene lookup returns CDR1 LGHDT and CDR2 YNNKEL (reference sequence). The CDR3 sequence is CASSQDGFNTEAFF. The CDR3 region has the DNA TGTGCCAGCAGCCAAGACGGATTCAACACTGAAGCTTTCTTT.

The chain combines TRBV9 with TRBJ2-5; the D is unclear. The CDR3 contains 14 residues. Germline CDR1 reads SGDLS; CDR2 reads YYNGEE. Trimming removed 0 bases from V and 4 bases from J, with 10 bases in between. The CDR3 DNA sequence: TGTGCCAGCAGCGTAGGTAGGGTTCGAGAGACCCAGTACTTC. Protein product: CASSVGRVRETQYF.

The chain employs TRBV3-1 (or the pseudogene TRBV3-2) and TRBJ2-1, with 13 bases that match TRBD2. The CDR3 runs to 18 residues. The germline gives CDR1 LGHDT, CDR2 YNNKEL (reference sequence). Unmatched junction bases numbered 13, after V lost 4 bases and J lost 7 bases. As DNA, the CDR3 is TGTGCCAGCAGCCGAACGGTTCCACTAGCGGGGGGGCGGAATGAGCAGTTCTTC. This codes for CASSRTVPLAGGRNEQFF.

The sample holds one count of this clone. V and J are TRBV28 and TRBJ2-2; D is uncertain. This CDR3 region has 14 residues. The V gene lost 10 bases and the J gene lost 8 bases, with 20 bases spanning the gap. Germline V gene data show CDR1 as MDHEN and CDR2 as SYDVKM. Written as DNA, the CDR3 is TGTGCCACCCATGGCAGTCCGCACGTGGGGGAGCTGTTTTTT. Its translation is CATHGSPHVGELFF. The full variable domain, its missing parts supplied by reference TRBV28 and TRBJ2-2, is DVKVTQSSRYLVKRTGEKVFLECVQDMDHENMFWYRQDPGLGLRLIYFSYDVKMKEKGDIPEGYSVSREKKERFSLILESASTNQTSMYLCATHGSPHVGELFFGEGSRLTVL.

The CDR3 protein is CASTPRGGSRNEQFF. CDR3 DNA: TGTGCCAGCACCCCTAGGGGGGGAAGCCGTAATGAGCAGTTCTTC. This chain uses TRBV7-2 with TRBJ2-1; tentative D call: TRBD2 (7 bases). The length of the CDR3 is 15 residues. V dropped 7 bases and J dropped 7 bases, with 20 bases sitting between them. Per germline, CDR1 SGHTA and CDR2 FQGNSA.

The chain couples TRBV28 to TRBJ1-4; 8 nucleotides line up with TRBD1. The germline CDR1 and CDR2 sequences are MDHEN and SYDVKM. J lost 7 bases, V lost 8 bases, and 12 bases had no gene match. The CDR3 covers 15 residues. The CDR3 protein is CASAEPGGEGEKLFF. DNA for the CDR3: TGTGCCAGCGCCGAACCAGGGGGCGAGGGTGAAAAACTGTTTTTT.

CDR3 sequence: CASSFWDLEAFF. CDR3 nucleotide sequence: TGTGCCAGCAGTTTTTGGGACCTTGAAGCTTTCTTT. V and J are TRBV12-3 or TRBV12-4 and TRBJ1-1; perhaps TRBD1 as D (5 bases). This CDR3 is 12 amino acids long. V gave up 3 bases and J gave up 7 bases, with 9 bases separating them.

The J gene is TRBJ1-1, the V gene TRBV15; no firm D call. Looked up from germline, CDR1 is LNHNV and CDR2 is YYDKDF (reference sequence). Trimming took off 0 bases at V and 2 bases at J, with 13 bases between the two ends. The length of the CDR3 is 16 residues. The CDR3 loop reads CATSRDDQVFNTEAFF. The CDR3 DNA reads as TGTGCCACCAGCAGAGATGATCAGGTTTTCAACACTGAAGCTTTCTTT.

J is TRBJ1-6 and V is TRBV7-2; 8 bases fit TRBD1. Losses at the gene ends were 0 bases for V and 9 bases for J; bases not matched to a gene: 4. CDR3 length: 15 amino acids. Germline lookup yields CDR1 SGHTA and CDR2 FQGNSA. CDR3 amino acids: CASSLARQGSSPLHF. In nucleotides, the CDR3 is TGTGCCAGCAGCTTAGCCCGACAGGGGAGTTCACCCCTCCACTTT.

The gene calls are TRBV10-3 and TRBJ2-5; D is unresolved. Germline CDR1 reads ENHRY; CDR2 reads SYGVKD. Deletions cut 3 bases from V and 4 bases from J, with 18 bases between. This CDR3 is built from 16 residues. This CDR3 is CAISEHPPGQAETQYF. The CDR3 DNA reads TGTGCCATCAGTGAACACCCCCCCGGGCAAGCAGAGACCCAGTACTTC.

The chain carries TRBV27 and TRBJ1-5; 7 bases line up with TRBD1. Germline values: CDR1 MNHEY, CDR2 SMNVEV (reference sequence). The CDR3 contains 17 residues. The J segment lost 3 bases and the V segment lost 3 bases, leaving 11 bases of the junction unmatched. The CDR3 sequence is CASSLGPVQGNNQPQHF. The CDR3 nucleotides are TGTGCCAGCAGTTTGGGGCCAGTACAGGGGAACAATCAGCCCCAGCATTTT.

The chain employs TRBV5-4 and TRBJ2-3; D might be TRBD2 (6 bases). CDR1 and CDR2 from the germline V gene are SGHNT and YYREEE (reference sequence). This CDR3 is 12 amino acids long. V was pared by 10 bases and J by 9 bases, with 18 bases between. CDR3 bases: TGTGCCGAGGGGACTTGGGGTGGAACGCAGTATTTT. The encoded protein is CAEGTWGGTQYF.

The rearrangement joins TRBV24-1 to TRBJ2-5; 9 nucleotides line up with TRBD1. CDR3 length: 13 amino acids. Germline V gene lookup returns CDR1 KGHDR and CDR2 SFDVKD. V lost 8 bases and J lost 9; bases outside the gene matches: 9. The CDR3 protein is CATMLGTGSAQYF. CDR3 DNA sequence: TGTGCCACCATGCTCGGGACAGGGTCGGCCCAGTACTTC.

The chain combines TRBV6-5 with TRBJ1-1, with TRBD1 as a possible D gene (5 bases). The CDR3 consists of 15 residues. V lost 5 bases to trimming and J lost 4 bases, with 17 bases between them. Germline V gene data show CDR1 as MNHEY and CDR2 as SVGAGI. The CDR3 sequence is CASSLMGGGSTEAFF. CDR3 in DNA: TGTGCCAGCAGTCTAATGGGGGGAGGAAGCACTGAAGCTTTCTTT.

The chain recombines TRBV5-1 with TRBJ1-5, with D possibly TRBD1 on 5 matching bases. Trimming left V 4 bases short and J 4 bases short, with 18 bases between. Germline CDR1 reads SGHRS; CDR2 reads YFSETQ. The CDR3 sequence is 16 residues long. The CDR3 protein is CASSRGEGQPNQPQHF. Written as DNA, the CDR3 is TGCGCCAGCAGCCGGGGTGAGGGGCAGCCAAATCAGCCCCAGCATTTT.

The chain carries TRBV7-3 and TRBJ1-6; 11 bases are a match to TRBD1. The CDR3 extends over 15 amino acids. V lost 0 bases, J lost 10 bases, and 2 bases stayed unmatched. Germline-derived CDR1 and CDR2 are SGHTA and FQGTGA. Here the CDR3 reads CASSLTRTGGSPLHF. Here the CDR3 DNA reads TGTGCCAGCAGCTTAACGAGGACAGGGGGCTCACCCCTCCACTTT.

The chain links TRBV2 to TRBJ1-1; D is uncertain. Per the germline V gene, CDR1 is SNHLY and CDR2 is FYNNEI. The V gene lost 6 bases and the J gene lost 2 bases, with 13 bases spanning the gap. The CDR3 is 14 residues long. The DNA of the CDR3 is TGTGCCAGCAGCGTACATAGAGTAAACACTGAAGCTTTCTTT. This sequence encodes CASSVHRVNTEAFF.

The V and J genes are TRBV19 and TRBJ1-1; D is perhaps TRBD1 (5 bases). CDR1 is LNHDA and CDR2 is SQIVND in the germline V gene (reference sequence). The CDR3 is made up of 12 amino acids. V was clipped by 3 bases and J by 11 bases, with 13 bases between them. CDR3 coding DNA: TGTGCCAGTAGTATGGCTGTGGGGCCTGCTTTCTTT. It encodes CASSMAVGPAFF.

The rearrangement links TRBV30 to TRBJ1-5, with 8 bases lining up with TRBD1. Trimming removed 3 bases from V and 2 bases from J; junction bases left unmatched: 6. Germline CDR1 is GTSNPN and CDR2 is SVGIG (reference sequence). The CDR3 extends over 15 amino acids. The CDR3 nucleotides are TGTGCCTGGAGCGAGGACAGGGTGGGCAATCAGCCCCAGCATTTT. It codes for CAWSEDRVGNQPQHF.

The gene calls are TRBV6-5 and TRBJ2-7, with D perhaps being TRBD1 or TRBD2 (5 bases each). There are 13 residues in the CDR3. Germline V CDR1 and CDR2: MNHEY, SVGAGI. V lost 8 bases, J lost 0 bases, and 11 bases lay in between. The CDR3 DNA sequence: TGTGCCAGCTCGACGGGGCCCTCCTACGAGCAGTACTTC. This translates into CASSTGPSYEQYF.

This clone was recorded once. The V call is TRBV10-3, the J call TRBJ1-5, with TRBD1 identical over 8 bases. Germline CDR1 is ENHRY and CDR2 is SYGVKD. V was pared by 6 bases and J by 6 bases, with 7 bases of the junction left unmatched. CDR3 length: 14 amino acids. The CDR3 loop is CAIREGQGVQPQHF. The CDR3 DNA reads as TGTGCCATCAGAGAAGGACAGGGCGTTCAGCCCCAGCATTTT.

This clone was picked up one time. The sample holds other DNA sequences that translate to the same CDR3. The chain joins TRBV6-4 to TRBJ2-1, with TRBD2 as a possible D gene (6 bases). The CDR3 sequence is 15 residues long. The germline V and J ends were trimmed by 0 bases and 1 base, with 7 bases remaining between them. Germline V lookup: CDR1 MRHNA, CDR2 SNTAGT. CDR3 in amino acids: CASSDSSGSYNEQFF. The CDR3 bases are TGTGCCAGCAGTGACTCGAGCGGGTCCTACAATGAGCAGTTCTTC.

The rearrangement uses TRBV6-5 and TRBJ1-4; D unresolved. Trimming stripped 2 bases from V and 7 bases from J, with 17 bases between. The CDR3 loop spans 16 amino acids. Germline V lookup: CDR1 MNHEY, CDR2 SVGAGI. CDR3: CASSYAVPREVEKLFF. The CDR3 coding sequence is TGTGCCAGCAGTTACGCGGTCCCTCGGGAGGTTGAAAAACTGTTTTTT.

This rearrangement joins TRBV28 to TRBJ2-5; D ambiguous. The germline gives CDR1 MDHEN, CDR2 SYDVKM. The CDR3 is 13 residues long. The ends were cut back, 8 bases at V and 5 bases at J, with 15 bases in the middle. The CDR3 DNA is TGTGCCAGCCACGACCCGTGGGTGGAGACCCAGTACTTC. It yields the protein CASHDPWVETQYF. The variable domain in full, with the rest retrieved from reference TRBV28 and TRBJ2-5, is DVKVTQSSRYLVKRTGEKVFLECVQDMDHENMFWYRQDPGLGLRLIYFSYDVKMKEKGDIPEGYSVSREKKERFSLILESASTNQTSMYLCASHDPWVETQYFGPGTRLLVL.

The chain uses TRBV3-1 (or the pseudogene TRBV3-2) and TRBJ1-2; D may be TRBD1 (6 bases). The CDR3 has 14 residues. With 3 bases removed from V and 1 base from J, the gap between germline ends came to 9 bases. From germline, CDR1 is LGHDT and CDR2 YNNKEL (reference sequence). CDR3 sequence reads: CASSQRTDNYGYTF. CDR3 sequence (DNA): TGTGCCAGCAGCCAGAGGACAGATAACTATGGCTACACCTTC.

This chain links TRBV4-1 with TRBJ1-4; D not certain. CDR3 length equals 18 residues. Trimming removed 0 bases at V and 0 bases at J, with 14 bases between. CDR1 MGHRA and CDR2 YSYEKL come from the germline V gene. CDR3: CASSQDRSMAATNEKLFF. The CDR3 region has the DNA TGCGCCAGCAGCCAAGATCGAAGCATGGCAGCAACTAATGAAAAACTGTTTTTT.

With regard to this clone: The junction does not match germline at one end; this may be a read error. The V gene is TRBV19, the J gene TRBJ1-3; D is ambiguous. This CDR3 region has 10 residues. Germline CDR1 is LNHDA and CDR2 is SQIVND (reference sequence). The CDR3 region has the DNA TGTGCCAGCCCTGGAGACACCATATATTTT. It yields the protein CASPGDTIYF.